The TCR beta chain described here comes from a study of blood T cell repertoires in COVID-19. Profiling relied on immunoSEQ multiplex PCR, and the TCRdb table lists in-frame clones only, not all of them. The sample includes around 300,000 clones, approximately 88% seen only once; the top ten take 0.94%. The origin of this receptor is a woman in her forties who had recovered from COVID-19. Sample: peripheral blood.

CDR3: CASSITGGPLHF. The CDR3 nucleotides are TGTGCCAGTAGTATCACAGGCGGACCCCTCCACTTT. The V and J genes are TRBV19 and TRBJ1-6; TRBD1 might be the D (5 bases). From germline, CDR1 is LNHDA and CDR2 SQIVND (reference sequence). The CDR3 length is 12 residues. Trimming took 3 bases from V and 12 from J, leaving 9 bases between them.